Listed below are T cell receptor beta chains from one sample, sequenced in a study of cytomegalovirus exposure and HLA in healthy donors. Produced via immunoSEQ multiplex PCR; TCRdb's table is partial and in-frame only. This table has around 300,000 clones, roughly four fifths appearing once. Sequences were obtained from PBMCs. Receptors were obtained from a woman in her thirties or forties in good health and CMV-seropositive. Both conserved end residues are part of each CDR3. A D gene is named only where the DNA matches it firmly. Clone sizes are given selectively: once, few, many, or a class where the clone is expanded.

clone_size j_call d_call v_call cdr3_nt cdr3_aa
- TRBJ2-3 TRBD2 TRBV30 TGTGCCGGGGGGACTAGCGGGAGACACACAGATACGCAGTATTTT CAGGTSGRHTDTQYF
few TRBJ2-7 TRBD2 TRBV10-2 TGCGCCAGCAGCCCCTGGACTAGCGGGAGGGCCTCGATCTACGAGCAGTACTTC CASSPWTSGRASIYEQYF
- TRBJ1-5 - TRBV28 TGTGCCAGCAGCTTGAGGGATCAGCCCCAGCATTTT CASSLRDQPQHF
- TRBJ2-7 - TRBV28 TGTGCCAGCAGTCCGGGGGGCGGTTCTGGTTACGAGCAGTACTTC CASSPGGGSGYEQYF
- TRBJ2-5 TRBD2 TRBV29-1 TGCAGCGTTGATGCGGGGGGCGATGAGACCCAGTACTTC CSVDAGGDETQYF
- TRBJ1-2 - TRBV7-9 TGTGCCAGCAGCCTCCTAGACAGGCAAATTGGGGGCTACACCTTC CASSLLDRQIGGYTF
- TRBJ2-7 - TRBV7-3 TGTGCCAGCAGCTTAACACAGGGAGGGTTAGAGTACTTC CASSLTQGGLEYF
few TRBJ2-1 - TRBV6-6 TGTGCCAGCAGCGCCATCGGGATATCGTTCAATGAGCAGTTCTTC CASSAIGISFNEQFF
- TRBJ1-2 TRBD1 TRBV14 TGTGCCAGCAGCCAAGGGGACAGATCTGCTAACTATGGCTACACCTTC CASSQGDRSANYGYTF
once TRBJ2-5 TRBD1 TRBV6-5 TGTGCCAGCAGAATCTTCTACAGGGGGCAAGAGACCCAGTACTTC CASRIFYRGQETQYF
- TRBJ1-3 TRBD1 TRBV25-1 TGTGCCAGCAGTGAATACAGGGGGCGAGGAAACACCATATATTTT CASSEYRGRGNTIYF
once TRBJ1-5 TRBD1 TRBV4-1 TGCGCCAGCAGCCAAGGTCAGGGGACAGGGTTTCGGGATCAGCCCCAGCATTTT CASSQGQGTGFRDQPQHF
- TRBJ1-1 - TRBV19 TGTGCCAGTAGTATAGTCGCAGGGGCCACTGAAGCTTTCTTT CASSIVAGATEAFF
- TRBJ2-1 TRBD2 TRBV30 TGTGCCTGGAGTGTGGGGGGGGTCCCCAATGAGCAGTTCTTC CAWSVGGVPNEQFF
- TRBJ2-7 TRBD1 TRBV30 TGTGCCTGGAACCTCCGGGACAGGGGTGGCGAGCAGTACTTC CAWNLRDRGGEQYF
- TRBJ2-5 TRBD2 TRBV7-2 TGTGCCAGCAGCTACAGCCTAGCGGGAGGGGAGGAGACCCAGTACTTC CASSYSLAGGEETQYF
- TRBJ1-1 TRBD1 TRBV2 TGTGCCAGCGGGGCGAGGACAGGGGGGTACACTGAAGCTTTCTTT CASGARTGGYTEAFF
once TRBJ2-3 TRBD2 TRBV9 TGTGCCAGCAGCGTAGGGGGAGGGGACCCAGGCACAGATACGCAGTATTTT CASSVGGGDPGTDTQYF
few TRBJ2-7 TRBD1 TRBV5-6 TGTGCCAGCAGGGGACAGGGCGGCGAGCAGTACTTC CASRGQGGEQYF
- TRBJ1-3 - TRBV2 TGTGCCAGCAGTGATATTTCTAACTCTGGAAACACCATATATTTT CASSDISNSGNTIYF
- TRBJ2-1 - TRBV6-5 TGTGCCAGCAGTTACCGGGACTCCAATGAGCAGTTCTTC CASSYRDSNEQFF
once TRBJ2-2 - TRBV11-2 TGTGCCAGCAGCCCCCCCCTTAACACCGGGGAGCTGTTTTTT CASSPPLNTGELFF
- TRBJ1-5 - TRBV28 TGTGCCAGCACGCGATCAGGGTCGGGTCAGCCCCAGCATTTT CASTRSGSGQPQHF
once TRBJ2-5 - TRBV11-2 TGTGCCAGCAGCTTAGTATCCGGGAGCGTGCGGGAGACCCAGTACTTC CASSLVSGSVRETQYF
- TRBJ2-7 - TRBV19 TGTGCCAGTAGTATAGTGGAAGGGAGAGCCTACGAGCAGTACTTC CASSIVEGRAYEQYF
once TRBJ2-1 - TRBV9 TGTGCCAGCAGCGACACCTACAATGAGCAGTTCTTC CASSDTYNEQFF
- TRBJ2-3 - TRBV30 TGTGCCTTTTCCCTCGGCACAGATACGCAGTATTTT CAFSLGTDTQYF
- TRBJ2-2 TRBD1 TRBV30 TGTGCCCGTGGGACAGCAACGAACACCGGGGAGCTGTTTTTT CARGTATNTGELFF
- TRBJ2-7 - TRBV19 TGTGCCAGTAGTTCCCTTCGGGGGAGCTCCTACGAGCAGTACTTC CASSSLRGSSYEQYF
- TRBJ2-5 - TRBV2 TGTGCCAGCAGTGAAGCGGGAGGCACTAGGGAGACCCAGTACTTC CASSEAGGTRETQYF
- TRBJ2-1 TRBD2 TRBV10-3 TGTGCCAGCCGCTCGTGGGAACTAGCGAAGTACAATGAGCAGTTCTTC CASRSWELAKYNEQFF
- TRBJ1-5 TRBD1 TRBV19 TGTGCCAGTAGAAAACAGGGGGCTGTGCAGCCCCAGCATTTT CASRKQGAVQPQHF
- TRBJ2-3 TRBD2 TRBV7-9 TGTGCCAGCAGCTTAGGTCTAGCGGAGGGCTCAGATACGCAGTATTTT CASSLGLAEGSDTQYF
- TRBJ2-7 - TRBV27 TGTGCCAGCAGATGGGGCCGGCCCCCTTCCGAGCAGTACTTC CASRWGRPPSEQYF
- TRBJ1-4 TRBD1 TRBV7-2 TGTGCCAGCAGCTTAGGCAGGGGGCCCGGTGAAAAACTGTTTTTT CASSLGRGPGEKLFF
- TRBJ2-2 - TRBV27 TGTGCCAGCAGTTTGCAGTTCACCGGGGAGCTGTTTTTT CASSLQFTGELFF
- TRBJ2-5 TRBD1 TRBV29-1 TGCAGCGTGACGGACAGGTCCGAGACCCAGTACTTC CSVTDRSETQYF
- TRBJ1-4 - TRBV19 TGTGCCAGTAGTATAGCAGGAGAAAAACTGTTTTTT CASSIAGEKLFF
- TRBJ1-5 TRBD1 TRBV27 TGTGCCAGCAGTCCTGCCGGGACAGGCTTTACCCAGCATTTT CASSPAGTGFTQHF
- TRBJ2-7 TRBD2 TRBV4-2 TGTGCCAGCAGCCAAGAGATCGGCGGGAGTAGGGCCTACGAGCAGTACTTC CASSQEIGGSRAYEQYF
- TRBJ2-5 - TRBV18 TGTGCCAGCTCACCAACCCTCTCCGGGACAAATCAGACCCAGTACTTC CASSPTLSGTNQTQYF
- TRBJ2-2 TRBD2 TRBV19 TGTGCCAGTAGCCTAAGCGGGAGGTTGACCGGGGAGCTGTTTTTT CASSLSGRLTGELFF
- TRBJ2-2 - TRBV5-4 TGTGCCAGCAGTCGGGAAGCCGGGGAGCTGTTTTTT CASSREAGELFF
- TRBJ2-3 - TRBV4-3 TGCGCCAGCAGCCTAAGAGACTCAGATACGCAGTATTTT CASSLRDSDTQYF
once TRBJ2-7 - TRBV4-2 TGTGCCAGCAGCCAAGACGCGGCTCTAATCTACGAGCAGTACTTC CASSQDAALIYEQYF
once TRBJ1-2 - TRBV4-1 TGCGCCAGCAGCCAAGGGTTAGCCACCCACACCTTC CASSQGLATHTF
- TRBJ2-2 - TRBV4-1 TGCGCCAGCAGCCGGCTAGATATAACAGCCGGGGCCGGGGAGCTGTTTTTT CASSRLDITAGAGELFF
once TRBJ2-3 - TRBV30 TGTGCCTGGAACCCAGGAGATACGCAGTATTTT CAWNPGDTQYF